The source of this T cell receptor beta chain is a study of immune cell composition in non-small cell lung cancer. Study-level findings and limits: No significant correlation existed between pack-years smoked and tumour clonality.

Details on this clone: Antigen unknown.

Germline V gives CDR1 MNHEY, CDR2 SMNVEV (reference sequence). This CDR3 has 15 amino acids. Losses at the gene ends were 5 bases for V and 7 bases for J; bases not matched to a gene: 5. Data came from immunoSEQ multiplex PCR; TCRdb stores just in-frame clones and leaves some out. The table includes fewer than 8,000 clones, around 75% detected once. Frozen unsorted single-cell suspensions supplied the genomic DNA. The receptor comes from a human donor with non-small cell lung cancer. The chain couples TRBV27 to TRBJ1-6; 10 nucleotides line up with TRBD1. The sample taken for sequencing was lung tumor tissue. The CDR3 region is CASSPMDRGNSPLHF. The CDR3, as DNA: TGTGCCAGCAGTCCGATGGACAGGGGGAATTCACCCCTCCACTTT.